These 19 T cell receptor beta chains were all obtained from the same sample, sequenced in a study of T cell clones after liver transplantation. Only in-frame clones appear in the TCRdb table, and some are missing; sequencing was by immunoSEQ multiplex PCR. Here the sample spans 12,000 to 15,000 clones, around 82% being singletons. This specimen consisted of CD8+ T cells from blood, obtained 45 to 50 months after liver transplant. Source of these receptors: a human patient who received a liver transplant. A share of the T cells may be of graft donor origin.

J is TRBJ2-7 and V is TRBV2; TRBD2 agrees at 11 bases. After removal of 5 bases from V and 3 bases from J, the junction contained 3 bases not matched to a gene. This CDR3 has 14 residues. Germline CDR1 is SNHLY and CDR2 is FYNNEI. The CDR3 sequence: CASSKGLAVYEQYF. The CDR3 nucleotides read TGTGCCAGCAGTAAGGGACTAGCGGTCTACGAGCAGTACTTC.

In its sample, this clone was seen a few times. The chain joins TRBV30 to TRBJ1-1; a weak D match, TRBD1 (6 bases). Germline V gene data show CDR1 as GTSNPN and CDR2 as SVGIG (reference sequence). Trimming took 5 bases from V and 0 from J, leaving 10 bases between them. This CDR3 has 13 amino acids. Here the CDR3 reads CAWGGGMNTEAFF. CDR3 coding DNA: TGTGCCTGGGGGGGCGGGATGAACACTGAAGCTTTCTTT.

The chain carries TRBV27 and TRBJ2-1; D might be TRBD2 (5 bases). The length of the CDR3 is 12 residues. Germline V gene sequence: CDR1 MNHEY, CDR2 SMNVEV (reference sequence). The V end lost 5 bases, the J end lost 9 bases, and 11 bases lay between the germline ends. In nucleotides, the CDR3 is TGTGCCAGCAGTGCGGACCGGGGTGAGCAGTTCTTC. Its translation: CASSADRGEQFF.

The genes are TRBV2 and TRBJ2-7, with D tentatively TRBD1 (5 bases). The CDR3 sequence is 10 residues long. V lost 6 bases to trimming and J lost 9 bases, with 9 bases between them. The germline gives CDR1 SNHLY, CDR2 FYNNEI. CDR3 bases: TGTGCCAGCAGGGGAAGGGGGCAGTACTTC. This encodes CASRGRGQYF.

On this clone itself: Its ends do not fully match the called genes, so a read error is possible. The chain joins TRBV6-1 to TRBJ2-3; TRBD2 matches 7 bases. This CDR3 contains 15 residues. Germline V gene sequence: CDR1 MNHNS, CDR2 SASEGT. The CDR3 bases are TGTGCCATCAGTGAAGAGGGACTACCCACAGATACGCAGTATTTT. As protein: CAISEEGLPTDTQYF.

The rearrangement joins TRBV28 to TRBJ2-2, with D unclear. The CDR3 contains 9 residues. Germline V gives CDR1 MDHEN, CDR2 SYDVKM. V was trimmed by 3 bases and J by 13 bases, leaving 3 bases between them. DNA for the CDR3: TGTGCCAGCAGTTTGGGGCTGTTTTTT. Protein sequence: CASSLGLFF.

The chain is built from TRBV19 and TRBJ1-1; D not certain. In germline, CDR1 is LNHDA, CDR2 SQIVND (reference sequence). The ends were cut back, 5 bases at V and 0 bases at J, with 7 bases in the middle. The CDR3 length is 13 residues. The CDR3 loop reads CASSHGMNTEAFF. CDR3 nucleotide sequence: TGTGCCAGTAGTCATGGCATGAACACTGAAGCTTTCTTT. The variable domain in full, completed from reference TRBV19 and TRBJ1-1, reads DGGITQSPKYLFRKEGQNVTLSCEQNLNHDAMYWYRQDPGQGLRLIYYSQIVNDFQKGDIAEGYSVSREKKESFPLTVTSAQKNPTAFYLCASSHGMNTEAFFGQGTRLTVV.

The gene calls are TRBV4-1 and TRBJ2-7, with a possible D match to TRBD2 (6 bases). Germline V gives CDR1 MGHRA, CDR2 YSYEKL. The CDR3 consists of 15 residues. The V end lost 4 bases, the J end lost 0 bases, and 13 bases lay between the germline ends. The CDR3 nucleotides are TGCGCCAGCAGCCCCTCGGGAGTGCTCTCCTACGAGCAGTACTTC. This sequence encodes CASSPSGVLSYEQYF.

The rearrangement uses TRBV5-1 and TRBJ2-5, with D possibly being TRBD1 (5 bases). Germline V gives CDR1 SGHRS, CDR2 YFSETQ. The CDR3 length is 15 residues. V shed 4 bases and J shed 1 base, with 14 bases lying between them. Here the CDR3 reads CASSLPVGAQETQYF. The CDR3, as DNA: TGCGCCAGCAGCCTCCCGGTAGGGGCCCAAGAGACCCAGTACTTC.

This chain connects TRBV4-1 to TRBJ1-1, with 8 nucleotides matching TRBD1. Germline V gives CDR1 MGHRA, CDR2 YSYEKL. Unmatched junction bases numbered 10, after V lost 4 bases and J lost 3 bases. The CDR3 is made up of 16 amino acids. The CDR3: CASSRHQGQAYTEAFF. Here the CDR3 DNA reads TGCGCCAGCAGCCGACATCAGGGACAGGCCTACACTGAAGCTTTCTTT.

V is TRBV6-5 and J is TRBJ1-2; tentatively, D is TRBD1 (5 bases). CDR1 and CDR2 (germline): MNHEY, SVGAGI. The V end was cut by 5 bases, the J end by 5 bases, with 9 bases between. There are 12 residues in the CDR3. The CDR3 coding sequence is TGTGCCAGCAGTCCCCAGGGTTATGGCTACACCTTC. Amino acid sequence: CASSPQGYGYTF.

The genes are TRBV6-4 and TRBJ2-3; 10 bases align to TRBD2. Losses at the gene ends were 5 bases for V and 3 bases for J; bases not matched to a gene: 5. The germline V gene encodes CDR1 MRHNA and CDR2 SNTAGT. CDR3 length equals 15 residues. Here the CDR3 DNA reads TGTGCCAGCAGTTCAAGCGGGGGGGGTACAGATACGCAGTATTTT. Its protein is CASSSSGGGTDTQYF.

The V gene is TRBV6-5, the J gene TRBJ1-1, with unresolved D. From germline, CDR1 is MNHEY and CDR2 SVGAGI. The CDR3 loop spans 16 amino acids. V was trimmed by 3 bases and J by 0 bases, leaving 14 bases between them. The CDR3, as DNA: TGTGCCAGCAGTTATGGCGACGGCCAGGTGAACACTGAAGCTTTCTTT. This translates into CASSYGDGQVNTEAFF.

The chain uses TRBV4-1 and TRBJ2-5; tentatively, D is TRBD2 (6 bases). CDR1 is MGHRA, CDR2 YSYEKL, per germline. Trimming took off 0 bases at V and 5 bases at J, with 13 bases between the two ends. The CDR3 runs to 15 residues. The CDR3 loop reads CASSQEGGSWETQYF. The CDR3 coding sequence is TGCGCCAGCAGCCAAGAGGGAGGATCTTGGGAGACCCAGTACTTC.

This clone was seen just once. V usage is TRBV11-2 and J usage is TRBJ2-7, with D possibly matching TRBD2 (6 bases). V shed 1 base and J shed 7 bases, with 11 bases lying between them. The V gene's germline CDR1 is SGHAT and CDR2 FQNNGV. The CDR3 is made up of 13 amino acids. Here the CDR3 DNA reads TGTGCCAGCAGCTTAGGGGGGACTTGGGAGCAGTACTTC. It is translated as CASSLGGTWEQYF.

J is TRBJ2-7 and V is TRBV11-2; no clear D gene. The CDR3 is 11 amino acids. Germline-derived CDR1 and CDR2 are SGHAT and FQNNGV. Trimming stripped 5 bases from V and 0 bases from J, with 2 bases between. The CDR3 DNA reads as TGTGCCAGCAGCGCCTCCTACGAGCAGTACTTC. Amino acid sequence: CASSASYEQYF.

This chain connects TRBV27 to TRBJ2-4; D not certain. Germline V gene data show CDR1 as MNHEY and CDR2 as SMNVEV (reference sequence). CDR3 length equals 14 residues. Trimming cost V 4 bases and J 5 bases, with 12 bases left between them. This chain's CDR3 is CASSSYKGQNIQYF. The CDR3 DNA reads as TGTGCCAGCAGTTCCTACAAGGGCCAAAACATTCAGTACTTC.

This chain joins TRBV19 and TRBJ2-3, with D possibly matching TRBD1 (5 bases). CDR1 is LNHDA and CDR2 is SQIVND in the germline V gene (reference sequence). The CDR3 runs 13 residues. Trimming removed 6 bases at V and 6 bases at J, with 13 bases between. The CDR3 sequence is CASRPTGFDTQYF. Written as DNA, the CDR3 is TGTGCCAGTAGACCCACAGGTTTTGATACGCAGTATTTT.

The chain recombines TRBV6-4 with TRBJ2-1; perhaps TRBD2 as D (5 bases). The CDR3 runs to 18 residues. The ends were cut back, 0 bases at V and 0 bases at J, with 15 bases in the middle. CDR1 and CDR2 (germline): MRHNA, SNTAGT. CDR3 DNA sequence: TGTGCCAGCAGTGACTCCATCAGGCGGGTAACCTCCTACAATGAGCAGTTCTTC. Amino acids: CASSDSIRRVTSYNEQFF.